This TCR beta chain originates from a study of naive and memory T cell subsets (dated by TCRdb to 2017 to 2019). As for the study more broadly: An open-source, UMI-based TCR alpha and beta sequencing pipeline was applied to sorted naive and memory peripheral blood T cell subsets. The results of the functional CMV T cell responses matched the IgG serology results in every case. RNA was DNase-treated and reverse transcribed with TCR constant-region primers, mostly using SuperScript III. Results and caveats for the whole study, not just this receptor: In both CD4 and CD8 cells, the Gini index increased while Shannon and inverse Simpson diversity decreased from naive through CM, EM and EMRA. RNA-based TCR counts may be influenced by expression changes linked to T cell activation and differentiation. Single alpha or beta chain sequences, rather than paired alpha/beta receptors, were used to define clonotypes. No ground truth was available to validate the repertoire findings for the naive and memory subsets. A power law was followed by TCR abundance, with an exponent that differed between naive and memory subsets but was consistent across the three individuals. Once error correction was done, more than 85% of naive TCR sequences showed up just once, which made the naive abundance distributions much steeper than those of the memory subsets.

The germline V gene (reference sequence) yields PRHDT for CDR1 and FYEKMQ for CDR2. Clipping removes 4 bases from V and 1 base from J, with 14 as the unmatched junction base count. CDR3 length: 18 amino acids, cysteine to phenylalanine. Kept here is only the CDR3 DNA, which spans 54 bases and is read in frame from base 1. Library creation used UMI-ligation and nested PCR. The beta constant-region primer was an equimolar mix of two oligonucleotides covering both TRBC1 and TRBC2. The ligated cDNA went through four rounds of PCR with nested alpha and beta constant-region primers together with the SP2 primer. A single-stranded oligonucleotide containing the SP2 primer and a 12-nucleotide UMI was joined to the 3' end of the cDNA by T4 RNA ligase 1. The ligation reaction was kept at 16 degrees C for 20-24 hours. PCR2 was usually performed as a SYBR Green qPCR and halted at a preset threshold so that over-amplification would not occur. Every purification after the first one was done using Agencourt AMPure XP magnetic beads. Libraries were quantified by Qubit and checked on a TapeStation, with a main peak expected near 650 bp. The pooled libraries were sequenced on an Illumina MiSeq using v2 2x251 paired-end kits, which usually yielded roughly 0.85-2.1 million reads per sample. Libraries were pooled at about 4 nM per sample, and 5-7% PhiX was added to improve cluster recognition. For the original study's pipeline: Using tag matching that tolerated one base-pair mismatch, Decombinator assigned V and J genes to FASTQ reads that had been processed by Demultiplexor. By using UMIs, Collapsinator corrected both sequencing errors and the frequency errors caused by PCR heterogeneity. CDR3Translator translated TCRs and extracted CDR3s from the conserved cysteine to the FGXG phenylalanine, flagging non-productive sequences. Gini, Shannon entropy and inverse Simpson indices were calculated on repertoires that had been subsampled to equal numbers of UMI-defined TCRs. Clonotype abundance distributions were fitted to a power law by maximum likelihood within the linear range. Similar UMI counts, unique TCR numbers and clonal distributions were obtained with the pipeline and with MIGEC on one naive CD8 sample. A set of approximately 7,300 CMV-associated CDR3 sequences, compiled from VDJdb and a published dataset, was used to search the repertoires. TCRdb applied fastp at Q25 and MiXCR to the public reads, then kept only in-frame beta chains. Records with the same CDR3 protein are collapsed into one entry carrying the most frequent genes and DNA. These V and J calls derive from TCRdb rather than the authors' analysis. The sample yields tens of thousands of distinct CDR3 sequences; around 10% were counted once. The ten largest clones represent 22% of the sample.

From the second PCR step onward, the TCR alpha chain libraries and the TCR beta chain libraries were amplified separately. The CMV status of each donor was determined by measuring IFNgamma production from CD4+ T cells after fresh PBMCs had been stimulated overnight with CMV viral lysate. CD4 T cells were positively selected with Miltenyi beads, followed by positive selection of CD8 T cells from the CD4-negative fraction. After staining for CD3, CD4, CD8, CD45RA, CD27 and a live/dead dye, cells were sorted on a BD Aria II into four subsets based on CD45RA and CD27. Three healthy volunteers provided blood, and the blood of each volunteer was split into CD4 and CD8 T cells and then into four differentiation subsets. Approximately 120 ml of peripheral blood was taken from each donor, and PBMC were separated by density-gradient centrifugation on Ficoll-Paque PLUS. The sorted cells were lysed in RLT buffer, after which RNA was extracted using a Qiagen RNeasy kit and kept at -80 degrees C.

For this clonotype: What this receptor recognizes is not known. Base qualities are not at hand, and no much larger clone is one base apart.

The material sequenced was central memory CD8+ T cells from blood. Interpreted using the paper, the cell subset or site label stands for: central memory, CD45RA- CD27+. This sequence was found in a human donor in good health. This sequence uses TRBV13 and TRBJ2-3; the central 7 bases match TRBD2. The CDR3 here reads CASSSRLAHLGGTDTQYF. The DNA sequence reads TGTGCCAGCAGCTCACGACTAGCCCACCTAGGTGGCACAGATACGCAGTATTTT.